The 25 T cell receptor beta chains below all came from one sample that was sequenced in a study of T cell responses to AZD1222 COVID-19 vaccine. Clones were read by immunoSEQ multiplex PCR, and TCRdb kept only the in-frame ones, dropping some. The table lists some 150,000 clones, approximately 90% of them singletons, with more than 1.3% in the top ten. Sequenced material: peripheral blood, taken 28 days after the second AZD1222 dose. The receptors shown here come from an adult who received the AZD1222 COVID-19 vaccine.

J is TRBJ1-5 and V is TRBV18, with D uncertain. There are 15 residues in the CDR3. Trimming shortened V by 2 bases and J by 4 bases, and 12 bases separated the two germline ends. Germline V gene data show CDR1 as KGHSH and CDR2 as LQKENI. In DNA, the CDR3 is TGTGCCAGCTCACCAGTGGGAGGCTTTAATCAGCCCCAGCATTTT. Its translation is CASSPVGGFNQPQHF.

The genes are TRBV30 and TRBJ1-4; D remains ambiguous. Germline V CDR1 and CDR2: GTSNPN, SVGIG (reference sequence). The germline V and J ends were trimmed by 0 bases and 5 bases, with 10 bases remaining between them. This CDR3 is 14 amino acids long. CDR3 bases: TGTGCCTGGAGTGTAAAGGGAGAGAATGAAAAACTGTTTTTT. Its translation: CAWSVKGENEKLFF. Using reference TRBV30 and TRBJ1-4 for the parts outside the CDR3, the full variable domain is SQTIHQWPATLVQPVGSPLSLECTVEGTSNPNLYWYRQAAGRGLQLLFYSVGIGQISSEVPQNLSASRPQDRQFILSSKKLLLSDSGFYLCAWSVKGENEKLFFGSGTQLSVL.

The V call is TRBV19, the J call TRBJ1-5; the D gene is possibly TRBD1 (5 bases). V was cut by 3 bases and J by 0 bases, with 9 bases left in between. Germline CDR1 LNHDA, CDR2 SQIVND (reference sequence). The CDR3 totals 15 residues. CDR3 loop: CASSIVGVSNQPQHF. The CDR3 nucleotides read TGTGCCAGTAGTATCGTAGGGGTTAGCAATCAGCCCCAGCATTTT.

V gene TRBV27 combines with J gene TRBJ1-3; D not resolved. The CDR3 is 15 amino acids. The germline CDR1 and CDR2 sequences are MNHEY and SMNVEV (reference sequence). Trimming took off 4 bases at V and 2 bases at J, with 12 bases between the two ends. In DNA, the CDR3 is TGTGCCAGCAGTTCGGTGGGGTTCCCTGGAAACACCATATATTTT. This gives the protein CASSSVGFPGNTIYF.

This chain connects TRBV7-2 to TRBJ1-1; D remains unclear. Trimming removed 1 base from V and 6 bases from J, with 9 bases in between. The CDR3 length is 13 residues. Germline CDR1 and CDR2: SGHTA and FQGNSA. CDR3 amino acids: CASSLDIRAEAFF. The CDR3 nucleotides are TGTGCCAGCAGCTTAGACATTCGGGCTGAAGCTTTCTTT.

This chain joins TRBV27 and TRBJ2-3; the D is unclear. Between the trimmed V and J ends, which lost 6 bases and 2 bases, there was a span of 15 bases. The germline CDR1 and CDR2 sequences are MNHEY and SMNVEV (reference sequence). CDR3 length: 15 amino acids. The CDR3 reads CASSPGLESTDTQYF. CDR3 nucleotide sequence: TGTGCCAGCAGCCCGGGTTTAGAATCCACAGATACGCAGTATTTT.

V and J are TRBV2 and TRBJ1-2; 7 nucleotides line up with TRBD1. After removal of 6 bases from V and 8 bases from J, the junction contained 6 bases not matched to a gene. From germline, CDR1 is SNHLY and CDR2 FYNNEI. CDR3 size: 12 residues. CDR3 protein: CASRQGSWGYTF. CDR3 DNA: TGTGCCAGCAGACAGGGGTCGTGGGGCTACACCTTC.

This clone occurred a few times. The chain has TRBV11-2 and TRBJ2-2, with 8 bases lining up with TRBD2. Per the germline V gene, CDR1 is SGHAT and CDR2 is FQNNGV. CDR3 length: 14 amino acids. V lost 2 bases to trimming and J lost 4 bases; unmatched junction nucleotides: 0. CDR3 bases: TGTGCCAGCAGCTTACTAGCGGGCACCGGGGAGCTGTTTTTT. Protein sequence: CASSLLAGTGELFF.

This chain links TRBV6-5 with TRBJ1-5; D perhaps matches TRBD1 (6 bases). There are 15 residues in the CDR3. V gave up 6 bases and J gave up 3 bases, with 15 bases separating them. Germline-derived CDR1 and CDR2 are MNHEY and SVGAGI. CDR3 nucleotide sequence: TGTGCCAGCAGGAAGCCGGACAGTTTCAATCAGCCCCAGCATTTT. Translating it yields CASRKPDSFNQPQHF.

This clone has more than one count but fewer than ten. This rearrangement joins TRBV6-4 to TRBJ2-1; 12 positions match TRBD2. After removal of 5 bases from V and 2 bases from J, the junction contained 1 base not matched to a gene. Per germline, CDR1 MRHNA and CDR2 SNTAGT. CDR3 length equals 15 residues. The CDR3 here is CASSSSGRAYNEQFF. The CDR3, as DNA: TGTGCCAGCAGTTCTAGCGGGAGGGCCTACAATGAGCAGTTCTTC.

V gene TRBV6-6 combines with J gene TRBJ1-2, with 7 bases fitting TRBD1. The CDR3 extends over 15 amino acids. Germline V gives CDR1 MNHNY, CDR2 SVGAGI (reference sequence). V lost 5 bases, J lost 8 bases, and 14 bases stayed unmatched. CDR3 coding DNA: TGTGCCAGCAGTGCATCTAACAGGGGCCCTGGGGGCTACACCTTC. Translating it yields CASSASNRGPGGYTF.

The V gene is TRBV9, the J gene TRBJ2-4; D tentatively fits TRBD1 or TRBD2 (5 bases each). CDR3 length: 16 amino acids. Trimming stripped 3 bases from V and 4 bases from J, with 17 bases between. CDR1 is SGDLS, CDR2 YYNGEE, per germline. The CDR3 sequence: CASSAQTGTEKNIQYF. The CDR3 DNA sequence: TGTGCCAGCAGCGCCCAAACCGGGACGGAGAAAAACATTCAGTACTTC.

The V call is TRBV20-1, the J call TRBJ1-5; the D gene is possibly TRBD1 (5 bases). Trimming removed 3 bases from V and 6 bases from J, with 15 bases in between. Germline CDR1 and CDR2: DFQATT and SNEGSKA (reference sequence). The CDR3 covers 14 residues. CDR3 DNA: TGCAGTGCTAGTCCCCCAGGGCTTGGTCAGCCCCAGCATTTT. Its translation is CSASPPGLGQPQHF.

V gene TRBV19 combines with J gene TRBJ1-1; tentatively, D is TRBD1 (6 bases). The CDR3 is 16 residues long. Germline values: CDR1 LNHDA, CDR2 SQIVND (reference sequence). With 4 bases removed from V and 0 bases from J, the gap between germline ends came to 15 bases. The CDR3 is CASSSFGTLLNTEAFF. Written as DNA, the CDR3 is TGTGCCAGTAGTAGCTTCGGGACACTTTTGAACACTGAAGCTTTCTTT.

This chain connects TRBV19 to TRBJ2-7; 10 nucleotides agree with TRBD2. Germline loops: CDR1 LNHDA, CDR2 SQIVND (reference sequence). Trimming removed 6 bases from V and 1 base from J; junction bases left unmatched: 3. The length of the CDR3 is 14 residues. The CDR3 coding sequence is TGTGCCAGTAGCCCGGGACTAGCGTCCTACGAGCAGTACTTC. Translation gives CASSPGLASYEQYF.

V usage is TRBV6-5 and J usage is TRBJ1-1; 7 bases match TRBD1. V lost 4 bases and J lost 0; bases outside the gene matches: 2. The CDR3 is 14 amino acids. CDR1 and CDR2 from the germline V gene are MNHEY and SVGAGI. The CDR3 loop reads CASSSDRLNTEAFF. CDR3 DNA: TGTGCCAGCAGTTCGGACAGGCTGAACACTGAAGCTTTCTTT.

J is TRBJ1-2 and V is TRBV11-2; TRBD1 is a possible D gene (5 bases). V was clipped by 2 bases and J by 6 bases, with 19 bases between them. The CDR3 spans 16 residues. Looked up from germline, CDR1 is SGHAT and CDR2 is FQNNGV. The CDR3 spells CASSLYTGPSGDGYTF. The CDR3 DNA reads as TGTGCCAGCAGCTTATATACAGGCCCTTCCGGGGATGGCTACACCTTC.

This chain uses TRBV30 with TRBJ1-5; 11 bases are a match to TRBD1. In germline, CDR1 is GTSNPN, CDR2 SVGIG (reference sequence). The V gene end was trimmed by 7 bases and the J gene end by 9 bases; junction bases not matched to a gene: 8. This CDR3 is built from 13 residues. CDR3 loop: CAYRTGGLGPQHF. CDR3 DNA: TGTGCCTACAGGACAGGGGGCTTAGGGCCCCAGCATTTT.

The chain combines TRBV29-1 with TRBJ1-4; D remains ambiguous. Germline V gene sequence: CDR1 SQVTM, CDR2 ANQGSEA. Trimming removed 7 bases from V and 4 bases from J, with 13 bases in between. The CDR3 is 13 residues long. The CDR3 protein is CSARGQFNEKLFF. Here the CDR3 DNA reads TGCAGCGCCCGTGGGCAGTTTAATGAAAAACTGTTTTTT.

This chain connects TRBV12-3 or TRBV12-4 to TRBJ1-3; D unresolved. Deletions cut 2 bases from V and 9 bases from J, with 5 bases between. This CDR3 has 11 amino acids. DNA for the CDR3: TGTGCCAGCAGTTTAAGTAGCACCATATATTTT. Its protein product is CASSLSSTIYF.

This chain joins TRBV9 and TRBJ2-1, with unresolved D. The germline V gene encodes CDR1 SGDLS and CDR2 YYNGEE. The CDR3 contains 14 residues. V lost 3 bases to trimming and J lost 11 bases, with 18 bases between them. The chain's CDR3 is CASSATSPPEQQFF. Written as DNA, the CDR3 is TGTGCCAGCAGCGCCACCAGCCCCCCCGAGCAGCAGTTCTTC.

The chain couples TRBV21-1 to TRBJ1-1. TRBV21-1 is classified as a pseudogene. This CDR3 is 12 amino acids long. CDR3 DNA sequence: TGTGCCAGCACTCGGATCAACACTGAAGCTTTCTTT. It encodes CASTRINTEAFF.

The genes are TRBV7-6 and TRBJ2-1, with 7 nucleotides matching TRBD1. This CDR3 comprises 15 residues. Trimming at V came to 5 bases and at J to 3 bases, leaving 7 bases not matched to a gene. In germline, CDR1 is SGHVS, CDR2 FNYEAQ. The CDR3 DNA reads as TGTGCCAGCAGCGGTAACAGGGGTCACTACAATGAGCAGTTCTTC. The encoded protein is CASSGNRGHYNEQFF.

Turning to this clone: Other DNA variants within this sample encode the same CDR3. J is TRBJ1-2 and V is TRBV28; TRBD1 matches at 9 bases. The length of the CDR3 is 13 residues. The junction had 5 bases not matched to a gene; V was cut back by 4 bases and J by 8 bases. In germline, CDR1 is MDHEN, CDR2 SYDVKM. Here the CDR3 DNA reads TGTGCCAGCAGTTCAGGACAGGGGAGAGGCTACACCTTC. It specifies CASSSGQGRGYTF.

The chain employs TRBV3-1 (or the pseudogene TRBV3-2) and TRBJ2-3; D not certain. Trimming left V 3 bases short and J 9 bases short, with 13 bases between. There are 13 residues in the CDR3. Germline assignment: CDR1 LGHDT and CDR2 YNNKEL (reference sequence). The CDR3 DNA reads TGTGCCAGCAGCCATACGCCTGGGGTGACGCAGTATTTT. Its protein product is CASSHTPGVTQYF.